The clone carrying this TCR beta chain showed up just a few times. Preparation of the TCRbeta library used unique molecular identifiers. MiXCR was run by TCRdb on the PCR reads, yielding one entry per CDR3 protein. The table includes about 500,000 distinct CDR3 sequences, approximately 29% detected once. The data originate from a study of T-cell reconstitution after alpha-beta-depleted transplantation in children. The V end lost 3 bases, the J end lost 6 bases, and 6 bases lay between the germline ends. This CDR3 region has 11 residues. The germline gives CDR1 LGHNA, CDR2 YSLEER. The V gene is TRBV4-3, the J gene TRBJ2-7, with unresolved D. The source was PBMCs from the stem cell graft donor, collected from the stem cell graft. This TCR was recovered from a human donor who donated a stem cell graft to a child with aplastic anemia. CDR3 coding DNA: TGCGCCAGCAGCCAGGACCGCGAGCAGTACTTC. This translates into CASSQDREQYF.